This record covers a single TCR beta chain. These data belong to a study of OX40 agonist ivuxolimab in advanced cancers. Method: immunoSEQ multiplex PCR; TCRdb's copy keeps in-frame clones and lacks some. The data hold 37,000 or so clones, with 86% observed a single time. Between the trimmed V and J ends, which lost 0 bases and 6 bases, there was a span of 18 bases. Germline V gene sequence: CDR1 MGHRA, CDR2 YSYEKL. The CDR3 is 17 residues long. This TCR derives from an adult with an advanced solid tumor such as melanoma, head and neck, liver or kidney cancer. The sample here was CD4+ or CD8+ T cells sorted from blood, taken in a trial of the OX40 agonist ivuxolimab. The rearrangement joins TRBV4-1 to TRBJ2-1, with TRBD2 as a possible D gene (6 bases). The CDR3 is CASSQDPASVLFNEQFF. CDR3 coding DNA: TGCGCCAGCAGCCAAGATCCAGCTAGCGTTTTGTTCAATGAGCAGTTCTTC.